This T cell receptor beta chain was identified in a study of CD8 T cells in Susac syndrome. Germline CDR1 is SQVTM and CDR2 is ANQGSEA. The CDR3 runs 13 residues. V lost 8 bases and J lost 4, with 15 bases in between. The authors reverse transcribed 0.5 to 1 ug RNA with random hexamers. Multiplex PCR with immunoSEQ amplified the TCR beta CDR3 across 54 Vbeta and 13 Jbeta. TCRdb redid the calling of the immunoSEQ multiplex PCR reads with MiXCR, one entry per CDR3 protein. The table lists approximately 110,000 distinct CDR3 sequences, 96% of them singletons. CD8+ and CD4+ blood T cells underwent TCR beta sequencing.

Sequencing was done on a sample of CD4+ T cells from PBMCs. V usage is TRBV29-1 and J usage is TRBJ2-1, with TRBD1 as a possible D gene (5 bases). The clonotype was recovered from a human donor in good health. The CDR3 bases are TGCAGCACTCCGGGTGACAGATACAATGAGCAGTTCTTC. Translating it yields CSTPGDRYNEQFF.